Below are 30 T cell receptor beta chains sequenced from a single sample in a study of T cells in women clearing cervical HPV infection. Sequencing used immunoSEQ multiplex PCR; TCRdb keeps in-frame clones, though not all of them. The sample spans 12,000 or so clones; the ten largest clones claim roughly 23%. Sequencing was carried out using blood buffy coat. The source is a woman aged 18 to 75 with a cervical HPV16 infection that either progressed to CIN3+ or cleared (not recorded which).

Regarding this clone: Coverage ceases 3 residues before the CDR3 finishes, and the germline J gene fills in the end. The gene calls are TRBV20-1 and TRBJ1-2, with TRBD1 as a possible D gene (5 bases). The CDR3 length is 13 residues. V was clipped by 6 bases and J by 4 bases, with 15 bases between them. From germline, CDR1 is DFQATT and CDR2 SNEGSKA (reference sequence). The CDR3 is CSADQGWGYGYTF. The part of the CDR3 DNA that was read is TGCAGTGCCGATCAGGGTTGGGGCTATGGC.

For this clone: From the germline J gene comes the end of the CDR3, since the read stops 3 residues before it. This chain joins TRBV7-6 and TRBJ2-7, with D possibly TRBD2 on 6 matching bases. The CDR3 is 15 residues long. The V gene's germline CDR1 is SGHVS and CDR2 FNYEAQ. V lost 2 bases and J lost 0, with 11 bases in between. CDR3 bases read: TGTGCCAGCAGCTTAAAACGGGGGTCCTCCTACGAG. Protein sequence: CASSLKRGSSYE. The whole CDR3 region reads CASSLKRGSSYEQYF.

The CDR3 here is CASSSWGGDSYEQYF. Incomplete CDR3 DNA: TGTGCCAGCAGTTCCTGGGGGGGCGACTCCTACGAG. J is TRBJ2-7 and V is TRBV7-9, with D maybe TRBD2 (7 bases). Read sequence stops 3 residues before the CDR3 end, and the germline J gene provides the missing end. Trimming took 6 bases from V and 0 from J, leaving 15 bases between them. CDR1 is SEHNR, CDR2 FQNEAQ, per germline (reference sequence). This CDR3 comprises 15 residues.

Of note for this clone: The CDR3 extends 3 residues past the end of the read, so its final part is completed from the germline J gene. The chain links TRBV13 to TRBJ1-6; 9 bases align to TRBD1. Germline CDR1 reads PRHDT; CDR2 reads FYEKMQ (reference sequence). This CDR3 contains 16 residues. V trimming: 4 bases; J trimming: 5 bases; junction bases outside the gene matches: 6. The DNA read from the CDR3 is TGTGCCAGCAGCTCGGACAGGGGTGGCGATAATTCACCC. Its translation: CASSSDRGGDNSP. In full, the CDR3 reads CASSSDRGGDNSPLHF.

As for this clone: The CDR3 end lies 3 residues beyond the end of the read and is filled in from the germline J gene. The chain joins TRBV5-6 to TRBJ2-5; no definite D call. Germline values: CDR1 SGHDT, CDR2 YYEEEE. This CDR3 region has 11 residues. V was cut by 3 bases and J by 2 bases, with 2 bases left in between. This CDR3 reads CASSSQETQYF. The sequenced part of the CDR3 DNA is TGTGCCAGCAGCTCACAAGAGACC.

As to this clone: Read sequence stops 3 residues before the CDR3 end, and the germline J gene provides the missing end. The V gene is TRBV23-1, the J gene TRBJ1-1, with TRBD1 as a possible D gene (6 bases). TRBV23-1 is filed as an ORF, its function uncertain. Trimming stripped 8 bases from V and 6 bases from J, with 16 bases between. The CDR3 is 13 residues long. The part of the CDR3 DNA that was read is TGCGCCAGCTCCCGGGGCAGGGGCCCTGAA. This sequence encodes CASSRGRGPE. The whole CDR3 sequence is CASSRGRGPEAFF.

Turning to this clone: The DNA ends 3 residues before the CDR3 does, and the rest of the CDR3 is filled in from the germline J gene. This chain uses TRBV7-7 with TRBJ2-2; 7 nucleotides line up with TRBD1. The CDR3 totals 13 residues. With 5 bases clipped from V and 6 bases from J, the junction kept 3 bases outside the gene matches. Germline V gene data show CDR1 as SSHAT and CDR2 as FNYEAQ (reference sequence). This chain's CDR3 is CASSVDRAGELFF. The DNA read from the CDR3 is TGTGCCAGCAGCGTCGACAGGGCCGGGGAG.

To note about this clone: The read falls 3 residues short of the CDR3 end, and the missing part is taken from the germline J gene. J is TRBJ1-6 and V is TRBV4-1; maybe TRBD1 (5 bases). Between the trimmed V and J ends, which lost 0 bases and 5 bases, there was a span of 5 bases. This CDR3 is built from 14 residues. Germline V gene sequence: CDR1 MGHRA, CDR2 YSYEKL. The DNA read from the CDR3 is TGCGCCAGCAGCCAAGACAGGGATAATTCACCC. Its protein is CASSQDRDNSP. In full, the CDR3 is CASSQDRDNSPLHF.

Concerning this clone: The read falls 3 residues short of the CDR3 end, and the missing part is taken from the germline J gene. The V and J genes are TRBV13 and TRBJ2-7, with TRBD1 identical over 9 bases. The junction had 6 bases not matched to a gene; V was cut back by 5 bases and J by 4 bases. The length of the CDR3 is 14 residues. Germline values: CDR1 PRHDT, CDR2 FYEKMQ (reference sequence). The part of the CDR3 DNA that was read is TGTGCCAGCAGCGAGCGGGACAGGGCGTACGAG. It yields the protein CASSERDRAYE. In full, the CDR3 reads CASSERDRAYEQYF.

By frequency, this clone is medium-sized. Sequencing ends 3 residues short of the CDR3 end; the germline J gene provides the rest. The rearrangement links TRBV7-3 to TRBJ1-1; 8 bases agree with TRBD1. Germline lookup yields CDR1 SGHTA and CDR2 FQGTGA. V shed 4 bases, J shed 2 bases, and the junction held 3 bases outside the gene matches. The CDR3 consists of 14 residues. The part of the CDR3 DNA that was read is TGTGCCAGCAGCTCAACAGGGGGTAACACTGAA. It codes for CASSSTGGNTE. The full CDR3 protein reads CASSSTGGNTEAFF. The full variable domain, in which reference TRBV7-3 and TRBJ1-1 provide the parts outside the CDR3, is GAGVSQTPSNKVTEKGKYVELRCDPISGHTALYWYRQSLGQGPEFLIYFQGTGAADDSGLPNDRFFAVRPEGSVSTLKIQRTERGDSAVYLCASSSTGGNTEAFFGQGTRLTVV.

A word on this clone: The read is 3 residues too short to cover the CDR3 end, so that end is filled in from the germline J gene. The chain combines TRBV7-9 with TRBJ1-2, with TRBD1 identical over 8 bases. The CDR3 loop spans 14 amino acids. Germline V CDR1 and CDR2: SEHNR, FQNEAQ (reference sequence). The J segment lost 5 bases and the V segment lost 4 bases, leaving 6 bases of the junction unmatched. CDR3 DNA (partial): TGTGCCAGCAGCTCAGGACAGGGAGGGTATGGC. It is translated as CASSSGQGGYG. The full CDR3 protein reads CASSSGQGGYGYTF. Full variable domain (missing parts from reference TRBV7-9 and TRBJ1-2): DTGVSQNPRHKITKRGQNVTFRCDPISEHNRLYWYRQTLGQGPEFLTYFQNEAQLEKSRLLSDRFSAERPKGSFSTLEIQRTEQGDSAMYLCASSSGQGGYGYTFGSGTRLTVV.

On this clone: The read ends 3 residues before the CDR3 terminus; that terminus is restored from the germline J gene. This chain links TRBV7-9 with TRBJ2-4; 8 bases align to TRBD2. The CDR3 length is 12 residues. Germline values: CDR1 SEHNR, CDR2 FQNEAQ (reference sequence). CDR3 region: CASSLSGGGQYF. The CDR3 DNA, read in part, is TGTGCCAGCAGCTTAAGCGGGGGTGGT.

A word on this clone: The read falls 3 residues short of the CDR3 end, and the missing part is taken from the germline J gene. J is TRBJ2-5 and V is TRBV2; D unresolved. The germline CDR1 and CDR2 sequences are SNHLY and FYNNEI. This CDR3 region has 12 residues. Deletions cut 7 bases from V and 5 bases from J, with 11 bases between. The CDR3 bases that were read are TGTGCCAGCAATTTTGCCAGGGAGACC. This sequence encodes CASNFARET. The full CDR3 sequence reads CASNFARETQYF.

Concerning this clone itself: The read falls 3 residues short of the CDR3 end, and the missing part is taken from the germline J gene. V gene TRBV5-6 combines with J gene TRBJ1-5; TRBD1 matches 8 bases. The CDR3 covers 14 residues. CDR1 and CDR2 from the germline V gene are SGHDT and YYEEEE. The junction had 5 bases not matched to a gene; V was cut back by 2 bases and J by 7 bases. CDR3 DNA (partial): TGTGCCAGCAGCTTAGGACAGGGCGGCCAGCCC. Translation gives CASSLGQGGQP. The CDR3 in full is CASSLGQGGQPQHF. The variable domain in full, completed from reference TRBV5-6 and TRBJ1-5, reads DAGVTQSPTHLIKTRGQQVTLRCSPKSGHDTVSWYQQALGQGPQFIFQYYEEEERQRGNFPDRFSGHQFPNYSSELNVNALLLGDSALYLCASSLGQGGQPQHFGDGTRLSIL.

Notes on this clone: The CDR3 extends 3 residues past the end of the read, so its final part is completed from the germline J gene. This chain uses TRBV30 with TRBJ1-2, with D tentatively TRBD1 (6 bases). V lost 4 bases and J lost 4, with 10 bases in between. Germline CDR1 GTSNPN, CDR2 SVGIG (reference sequence). This CDR3 region has 12 residues. CDR3 protein: CAWTGDSYGYTF. Partial CDR3 DNA: TGTGCCTGGACAGGGGATTCCTATGGC.

With respect to this clone: The read is 3 residues too short to cover the CDR3 end, so that end is filled in from the germline J gene. J is TRBJ1-1 and V is TRBV30; a weak D match, TRBD1 (5 bases). The CDR3 runs to 13 residues. V lost 3 bases to trimming and J lost 3 bases, with 11 bases between them. CDR1 is GTSNPN, CDR2 SVGIG, per germline (reference sequence). CDR3 sequence: CAWRERGYTEAFF. Partial CDR3 DNA: TGTGCCTGGAGGGAGCGGGGCTACACTGAA. The full variable domain, rest sourced from reference TRBV30 and TRBJ1-1, is SQTIHQWPATLVQPVGSPLSLECTVEGTSNPNLYWYRQAAGRGLQLLFYSVGIGQISSEVPQNLSASRPQDRQFILSSKKLLLSDSGFYLCAWRERGYTEAFFGQGTRLTVV.

The CDR3 reads CASSWGLAGTHEQYF. The part of the CDR3 DNA that was read is TGTGCCAGCAGTTGGGGACTAGCGGGGACACACGAG. V usage is TRBV6-2 or TRBV6-3 and J usage is TRBJ2-7; TRBD2 matches at 13 bases. Read data end 3 residues before the CDR3 end; the end is taken from the germline J gene. Germline CDR1 is MNHEY and CDR2 is SVGEGT. This CDR3 is 15 amino acids long. V lost 4 bases, J lost 5 bases, and 5 bases stayed unmatched.

For this clone: Read coverage stops 3 residues before the CDR3 terminus; the germline J gene supplies the remainder. The chain links TRBV2 to TRBJ2-7, with 8 bases lining up with TRBD1. CDR3 length equals 14 residues. The germline V gene has CDR1 SNHLY and CDR2 FYNNEI. With 7 bases clipped from V and 4 bases from J, the junction kept 9 bases outside the gene matches. CDR3 bases read: TGTGCCAGCACGAGGACAGGGAGTAATTACGAG. Translation gives CASTRTGSNYE. The full CDR3 protein reads CASTRTGSNYEQYF.

Of note for this clone: The read halts 3 residues ahead of the CDR3 end, with the missing end drawn from the germline J gene. The chain links TRBV7-6 to TRBJ2-3; 7 bases are a match to TRBD2. The CDR3 covers 16 residues. In germline, CDR1 is SGHVS, CDR2 FNYEAQ. Unmatched junction bases numbered 7, after V lost 0 bases and J lost 4 bases. The CDR3 is CASSLAASGVADTQYF. The DNA read from the CDR3 is TGTGCCAGCAGCTTAGCGGCTAGCGGTGTCGCAGATACG.

This clone shows up as medium-sized (0.01 to 0.1%) by frequency. The read ends 3 residues before the CDR3 terminus; that terminus is restored from the germline J gene. V is TRBV5-5 and J is TRBJ2-5, with D possibly TRBD1 on 6 matching bases. From germline, CDR1 is SGHKS and CDR2 YYEKEE (reference sequence). Trimming pared 0 bases from V and 4 bases from J, leaving 10 bases between. The CDR3 totals 14 residues. Incomplete CDR3 DNA: TGTGCCAGCAGCTTGGACACAGGGAGAGAGACC. It encodes CASSLDTGRET. The full CDR3 protein reads CASSLDTGRETQYF.

To note about this clone: The read gets to within 3 residues of the CDR3 end, and the germline J gene fills in the rest. J is TRBJ2-5 and V is TRBV19, with D maybe TRBD1 (5 bases). V lost 5 bases to trimming and J lost 5 bases, with 12 bases between them. The CDR3 runs 13 residues. Germline-derived CDR1 and CDR2 are LNHDA and SQIVND (reference sequence). The CDR3 protein is CASSPRQQETQYF. The covered CDR3 bases are TGTGCCAGTAGTCCCCGACAGCAGGAGACC.

A word on this clone: The observed sequence ends 3 residues before the CDR3 terminus, with the missing tail filled in from the germline J gene. This chain connects TRBV6-1 to TRBJ1-6; 7 nucleotides align to TRBD1. The CDR3 extends over 14 amino acids. Germline values: CDR1 MNHNS, CDR2 SASEGT. V shed 4 bases and J 4 bases; nucleotides not matched to a gene: 1. This chain's CDR3 is CASSVGQYNSPLHF. The covered CDR3 bases are TGTGCCAGCAGTGTGGGACAGTATAATTCACCC.

A word on this clone: The CDR3 end lies 3 residues beyond the end of the read and is filled in from the germline J gene. The gene calls are TRBV12-3 or TRBV12-4 and TRBJ1-4, with D uncertain. Trimming left V 3 bases short and J 8 bases short, with 4 bases between. This CDR3 is 11 amino acids long. CDR3 region: CASSLQEKLFF. The sequenced CDR3 bases are TGTGCCAGCAGTTTGCAGGAAAAA.

As to this clone: The read comes to an end 3 residues before the CDR3 does, leaving the germline J gene to fill in the end. The chain recombines TRBV20-1 with TRBJ1-5, with D possibly matching TRBD1 (6 bases). CDR1 and CDR2 (germline): DFQATT, SNEGSKA (reference sequence). Trimming shortened V by 3 bases and J by 8 bases, and 8 bases separated the two germline ends. This CDR3 region has 11 residues. The chain's CDR3 is CSASRDKPQHF. CDR3 DNA (partial): TGCAGTGCTAGTAGGGACAAGCCC.

As to this clone: The read comes to an end 3 residues before the CDR3 does, leaving the germline J gene to fill in the end. The chain combines TRBV7-9 with TRBJ1-1; 10 bases are a match to TRBD1. Germline-derived CDR1 and CDR2 are SEHNR and FQNEAQ (reference sequence). The CDR3 is made up of 15 amino acids. Germline trimming cut 3 bases from V and 2 bases from J; bases unmatched to any gene: 3. CDR3 DNA, as far as it was read: TGTGCCAGCAGCTTCGGGACAGGGGTAAACACTGAA. Translating it yields CASSFGTGVNTE. The CDR3 in its entirety is CASSFGTGVNTEAFF.

Note on this clone: The read ends 3 residues early relative to the CDR3; the germline J gene fills the gap. This chain connects TRBV3-1 (or the pseudogene TRBV3-2) to TRBJ1-1; a possible D gene is TRBD1 (5 bases). CDR3 size: 12 residues. The germline gives CDR1 LGHDT, CDR2 YNNKEL (reference sequence). The DNA read from the CDR3 is TGTGCCAGCAGCCAAGACCCAGGGAAA. Its protein is CASSQDPGK. The entire CDR3 reads CASSQDPGKAFF.

The covered CDR3 bases are TGTGCCAGTAATCCTAGCGGCACCTACAATGAG. It codes for CASNPSGTYNE. The whole CDR3 region reads CASNPSGTYNEQFF. This chain links TRBV19 with TRBJ2-1; 7 positions agree with TRBD2. The read terminates 3 residues ahead of where the CDR3 ends, so the germline J gene completes it. V dropped 7 bases and J dropped 2; count of bases not matched to a gene: 5. From germline, CDR1 is LNHDA and CDR2 SQIVND (reference sequence). CDR3 length: 14 amino acids.

To note about this clone: The read comes to an end 3 residues before the CDR3 does, leaving the germline J gene to fill in the end. The chain links TRBV5-5 to TRBJ2-7; 9 bases match TRBD1. CDR3 length: 14 amino acids. Trimming at V came to 2 bases and at J to 3 bases, leaving 3 bases not matched to a gene. Germline V lookup: CDR1 SGHKS, CDR2 YYEKEE (reference sequence). Incomplete CDR3 DNA: TGTGCCAGCAGCTTTGGACAGGGGCTCTACGAG. This sequence encodes CASSFGQGLYE. The CDR3 as a whole reads CASSFGQGLYEQYF.

About this clone itself: The read gets to within 3 residues of the CDR3 end, and the germline J gene fills in the rest. V gene TRBV30 combines with J gene TRBJ2-1, with 8 bases fitting TRBD2. The germline V gene has CDR1 GTSNPN and CDR2 SVGIG (reference sequence). V shed 3 bases, J shed 0 bases, and the junction held 10 bases outside the gene matches. This CDR3 contains 17 residues. The chain's CDR3 is CAWRGSGGGSSYNEQFF. The covered CDR3 bases are TGTGCCTGGAGGGGCTCTGGCGGGGGGAGCTCCTACAATGAG.

About this clone itself: Read sequence stops 3 residues before the CDR3 end, and the germline J gene provides the missing end. The V call is TRBV11-2, the J call TRBJ1-1; TRBD1 matches 8 bases. This CDR3 has 11 amino acids. The V gene's germline CDR1 is SGHAT and CDR2 FQNNGV. Incomplete CDR3 DNA: TGTGCCAGCAGCGGACAGGGTCGA. This encodes CASSGQGR. The CDR3 reads in full as CASSGQGRAFF.